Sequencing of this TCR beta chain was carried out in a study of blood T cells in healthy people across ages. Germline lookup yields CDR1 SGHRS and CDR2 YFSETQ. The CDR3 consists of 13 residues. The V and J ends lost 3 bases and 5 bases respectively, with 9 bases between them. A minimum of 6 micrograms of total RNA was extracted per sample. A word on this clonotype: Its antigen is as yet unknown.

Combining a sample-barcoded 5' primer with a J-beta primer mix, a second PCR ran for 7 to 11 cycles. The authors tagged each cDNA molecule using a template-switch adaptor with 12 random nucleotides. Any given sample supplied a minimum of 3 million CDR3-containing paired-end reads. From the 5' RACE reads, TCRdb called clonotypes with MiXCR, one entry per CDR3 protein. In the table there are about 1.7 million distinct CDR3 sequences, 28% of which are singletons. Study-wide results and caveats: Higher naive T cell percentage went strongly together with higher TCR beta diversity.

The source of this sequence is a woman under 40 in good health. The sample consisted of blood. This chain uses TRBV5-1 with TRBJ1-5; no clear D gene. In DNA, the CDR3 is TGCGCCAGCAGCTCGGACGGCGATCAGCCCCAGCATTTT. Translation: CASSSDGDQPQHF.